Shown below are 6 T cell receptor beta chains from a single sample sequenced in a study of spatial heterogeneity in lung cancer. Sample time point: sample taken at primary tumor resection. TCRdb passed the 5' RACE reads through MiXCR, listing each CDR3 protein once. The table has approximately 10,000 distinct CDR3 sequences, roughly 6% seen once. The input for sequencing was normal lung tissue next to the tumor, taken at surgery. These receptors originate from a male donor with early-stage non-small cell lung cancer.

This clonotype came up many times. The chain has TRBV10-3 and TRBJ1-1; the D gene is possibly TRBD1 (6 bases). The CDR3 is 14 amino acids. The germline gives CDR1 ENHRY, CDR2 SYGVKD. The V and J ends lost 8 bases and 4 bases respectively, with 17 bases between them. The CDR3 sequence: CAIRPSQGSTEAFF. As DNA, the CDR3 is TGTGCCATCCGACCCTCACAGGGATCCACTGAAGCTTTCTTT.

This clonotype came up a few times. The rearrangement uses TRBV5-1 and TRBJ1-6; D not certain. Deletions cut 0 bases from V and 9 bases from J, with 22 bases between. This CDR3 has 18 amino acids. Per germline, CDR1 SGHRS and CDR2 YFSETQ. The CDR3 region is CASSLGSSVWDSGSPLHF. As DNA, the CDR3 is TGCGCCAGCAGCTTGGGGTCCTCCGTTTGGGATAGCGGTTCACCCCTCCACTTT.

This clonotype has a handful of counts. This CDR3 is CASSLGTMIETQYF. The CDR3 nucleotides are TGTGCCAGCAGTTTAGGGACAATGATAGAGACCCAGTACTTC. This chain links TRBV12-3 or TRBV12-4 with TRBJ2-5; D possibly corresponds to TRBD1 (5 bases). The germline V and J ends were trimmed by 1 base and 4 bases, with 10 bases remaining between them. The CDR3 runs to 14 residues.

This chain links TRBV19 with TRBJ2-6; tentative D call: TRBD1 (6 bases). CDR1 LNHDA and CDR2 SQIVND come from the germline V gene (reference sequence). The CDR3 is 15 amino acids. Deletions cut 8 bases from V and 1 base from J, with 12 bases between. The CDR3 DNA sequence: TGTGCCAGTCGGACAGCCCTTTCTGGGGCCAACGTCCTGACTTTC. Translating gives CASRTALSGANVLTF. The full variable domain, rest sourced from reference TRBV19 and TRBJ2-6, is DGGITQSPKYLFRKEGQNVTLSCEQNLNHDAMYWYRQDPGQGLRLIYYSQIVNDFQKGDIAEGYSVSREKKESFPLTVTSAQKNPTAFYLCASRTALSGANVLTFGAGSRLTVL.

This clonotype was counted many times. The chain has TRBV11-1 and TRBJ2-5, with D tentatively TRBD2 (5 bases). V lost 5 bases, J lost 1 base, and 8 bases lay in between. The CDR3 consists of 13 residues. Germline V gene sequence: CDR1 SGHAT, CDR2 FQDESV (reference sequence). In nucleotides, the CDR3 is TGTGCCAGCAGCCCGGGAACCCAAGAGACCCAGTACTTC. Translating it yields CASSPGTQETQYF. Full variable domain (remainder filled in from reference TRBV11-1 and TRBJ2-5): EAEVAQSPRYKITEKSQAVAFWCDPISGHATLYWYRQILGQGPELLVQFQDESVVDDSQLPKDRFSAERLKGVDSTLKIQPAELGDSAMYLCASSPGTQETQYFGPGTRLLVL.

This clonotype was found many times. The V and J genes are TRBV6-2 or TRBV6-3 and TRBJ2-3; no firm D call. V lost 4 bases and J 4 bases, leaving 12 bases between the germline ends. Germline CDR1 and CDR2: MNHEY and SVGEGT. This CDR3 region has 14 residues. CDR3 residues: CASSWPAGADTQYF. For the CDR3, the DNA is TGTGCCAGCAGTTGGCCTGCAGGCGCAGATACGCAGTATTTT.